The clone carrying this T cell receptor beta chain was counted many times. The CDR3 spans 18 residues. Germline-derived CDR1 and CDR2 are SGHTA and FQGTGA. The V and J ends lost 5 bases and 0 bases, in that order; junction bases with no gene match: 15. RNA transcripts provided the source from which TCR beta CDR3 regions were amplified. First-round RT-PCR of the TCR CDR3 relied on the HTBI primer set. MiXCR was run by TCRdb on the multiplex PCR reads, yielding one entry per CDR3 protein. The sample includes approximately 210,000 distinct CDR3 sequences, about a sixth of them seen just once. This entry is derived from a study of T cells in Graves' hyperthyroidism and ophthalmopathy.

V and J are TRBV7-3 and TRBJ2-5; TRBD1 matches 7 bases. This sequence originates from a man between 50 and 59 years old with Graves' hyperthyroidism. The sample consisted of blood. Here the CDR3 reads CASSTVPEGGLYQETQYF. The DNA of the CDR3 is TGTGCCAGCAGCACGGTCCCTGAAGGGGGCTTGTACCAAGAGACCCAGTACTTC.